This T cell receptor beta chain was recorded in a study of cytomegalovirus exposure and HLA in healthy donors. Amplification used 60 Vbeta primers and 13 Jbeta primers. Per the original data handling: The count from a later analysis was 79 million or so unique TCR beta chains, 9 million to 12 million of them shared. Sequencing used immunoSEQ multiplex PCR; TCRdb keeps in-frame clones, though not all of them. V and J calls and clone size are those listed in that table; D and trimming were worked out from the DNA. This repertoire shows around 70,000 clones, roughly 74% found once; its top ten account for about an eighth. The CDR3 spans 14 residues. The V gene lost 0 bases and the J gene lost 0 bases, with 5 bases spanning the gap. Germline V gives CDR1 MGHRA, CDR2 YSYEKL. Study-wide findings and caveats: A few V segments could not be told apart, such as TRBV6-2 and TRBV6-3, and were left out. It was confirmed in vitro that three of the CMV-associated chains were specific for CMV antigens. Reports credit the classifier with highly specific, highly sensitive diagnosis of cytomegalovirus status.

As for this clone: Its specificity is not known.

This chain uses TRBV4-1 with TRBJ1-1; D gene ambiguous. This receptor was identified in a human donor in good health. What was sequenced was PBMCs. Here the CDR3 reads CASSQEAMNTEAFF. CDR3 coding DNA: TGCGCCAGCAGCCAAGAGGCCATGAACACTGAAGCTTTCTTT.